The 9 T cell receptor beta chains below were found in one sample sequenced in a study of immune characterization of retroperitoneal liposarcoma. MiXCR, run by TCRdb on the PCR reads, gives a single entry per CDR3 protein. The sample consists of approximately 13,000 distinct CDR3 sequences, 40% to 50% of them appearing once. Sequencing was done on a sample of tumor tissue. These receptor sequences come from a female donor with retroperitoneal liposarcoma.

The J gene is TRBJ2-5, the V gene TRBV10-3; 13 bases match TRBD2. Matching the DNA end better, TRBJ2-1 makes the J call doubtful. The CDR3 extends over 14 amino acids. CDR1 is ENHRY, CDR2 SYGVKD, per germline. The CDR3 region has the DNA TGTGCCACCCGACTAGCGGGAGGCCTGGATGAGCAGTTCTTC. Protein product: CATRLAGGLDEQFF.

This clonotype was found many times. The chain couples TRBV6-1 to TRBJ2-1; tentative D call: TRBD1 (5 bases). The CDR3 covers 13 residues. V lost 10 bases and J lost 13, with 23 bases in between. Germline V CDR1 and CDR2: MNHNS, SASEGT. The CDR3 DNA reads TGTGCCAACCGACAGTACCCACAAGAGACCCAGTTCTTC. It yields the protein CANRQYPQETQFF.

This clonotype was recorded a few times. The CDR3 reads CASSYFRLGRNTEAFF. The CDR3 DNA reads as TGTGCCAGCAGTTATTTCCGGCTCGGCAGGAACACTGAAGCTTTCTTT. V is TRBV6-1 and J is TRBJ1-1; D call uncertain. Trimming took 5 bases from V and 1 from J, leaving 17 bases between them. This CDR3 has 16 residues. Germline CDR1 reads MNHNS; CDR2 reads SASEGT.

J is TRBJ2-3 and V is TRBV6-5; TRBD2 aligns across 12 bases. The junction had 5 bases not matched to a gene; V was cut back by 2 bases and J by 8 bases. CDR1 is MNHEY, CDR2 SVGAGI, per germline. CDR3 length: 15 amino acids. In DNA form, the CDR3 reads TGTGCCAGCAGTTACGCGACTAGCGGGAGAGGTACGCAGTATTTT. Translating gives CASSYATSGRGTQYF.

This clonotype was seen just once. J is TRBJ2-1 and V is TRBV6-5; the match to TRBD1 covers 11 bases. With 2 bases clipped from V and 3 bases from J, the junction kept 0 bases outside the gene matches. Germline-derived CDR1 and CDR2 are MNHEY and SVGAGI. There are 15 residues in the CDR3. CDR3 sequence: CASSYGTGGYNEQFF. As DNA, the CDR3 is TGTGCCAGCAGTTACGGGACAGGGGGCTACAATGAGCAGTTCTTC.

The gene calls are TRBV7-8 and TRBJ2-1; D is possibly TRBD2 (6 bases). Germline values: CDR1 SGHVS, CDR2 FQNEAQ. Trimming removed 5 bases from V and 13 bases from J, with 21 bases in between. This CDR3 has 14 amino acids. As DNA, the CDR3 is TGTGCCAGCAGCACACTGACTAGGAAGGAGACCCAGTTCTTC. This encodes CASSTLTRKETQFF. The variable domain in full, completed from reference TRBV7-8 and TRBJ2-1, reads GAGVSQSPRYKVAKRGQDVALRCDPISGHVSLFWYQQALGQGPEFLTYFQNEAQLDKSGLPSDRFFAERPEGSVSTLKIQRTQQEDSAVYLCASSTLTRKETQFFGPGTRLTVL.

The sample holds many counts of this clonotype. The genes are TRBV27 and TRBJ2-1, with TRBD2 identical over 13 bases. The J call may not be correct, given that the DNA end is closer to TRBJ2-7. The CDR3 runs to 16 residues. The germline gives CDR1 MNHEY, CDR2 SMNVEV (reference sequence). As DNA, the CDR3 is TGTGCCAGCAGTTTAAGACTAGCGGGAGGTCGCTACGAGCAGTACTTC. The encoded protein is CASSLRLAGGRYEQYF.

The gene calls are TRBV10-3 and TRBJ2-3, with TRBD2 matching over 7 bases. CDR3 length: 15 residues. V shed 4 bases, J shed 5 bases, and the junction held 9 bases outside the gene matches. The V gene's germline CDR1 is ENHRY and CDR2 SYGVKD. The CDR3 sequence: CAISGSGNWGDTQYF. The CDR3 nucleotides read TGTGCCATCAGTGGGAGCGGGAACTGGGGAGATACGCAGTATTTT.

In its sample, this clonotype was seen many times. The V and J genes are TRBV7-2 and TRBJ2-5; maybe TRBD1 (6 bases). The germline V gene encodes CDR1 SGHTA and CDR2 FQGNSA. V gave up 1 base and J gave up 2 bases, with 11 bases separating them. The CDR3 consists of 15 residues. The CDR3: CASSLVVGQQETQYF. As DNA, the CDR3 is TGTGCCAGCAGCTTAGTCGTCGGACAGCAAGAGACCCAGTACTTC. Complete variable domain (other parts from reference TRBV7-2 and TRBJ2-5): GAGVSQSPSNKVTEKGKDVELRCDPISGHTALYWYRQSLGQGLEFLIYFQGNSAPDKSGLPSDRFSAERTGGSVSTLTIQRTQQEDSAVYLCASSLVVGQQETQYFGPGTRLLVL.